This T cell receptor (beta chain) was sequenced in a study of T cell responses to AZD1222 COVID-19 vaccine. The overall study: Some second doses came at about 4 weeks and others at about 12 weeks; these were pooled.

Regarding the study as a whole: Reports say nearly half of spike-specific TCRs go after unmutated variant regions. Vaccine-related CD4 TCRs covered spike, predominating at 160-218 and 743-854. No day 14 peak samples; only post-peak repertoires were characterized.

Profiling relied on immunoSEQ multiplex PCR, and the TCRdb table lists in-frame clones only, not all of them. The table records 110,000 to 150,000 clones, 75% to 90% of them present only once. Germline CDR1 is MDHEN and CDR2 is SYDVKM. The length of the CDR3 is 15 residues. Between the trimmed V and J ends, which lost 2 bases and 1 base, there was a span of 8 bases. Comment on this clone: Its antigen is still unknown.

The TCR comes from an adult in good health. The chain couples TRBV28 to TRBJ1-4; a weak D match, TRBD1 (6 bases). This material consisted of peripheral blood, taken on day 0 of AZD1222 vaccination. The CDR3: CASSLGRGTNEKLFF. The DNA of the CDR3 is TGTGCCAGCAGTTTAGGCAGGGGAACTAATGAAAAACTGTTTTTT.